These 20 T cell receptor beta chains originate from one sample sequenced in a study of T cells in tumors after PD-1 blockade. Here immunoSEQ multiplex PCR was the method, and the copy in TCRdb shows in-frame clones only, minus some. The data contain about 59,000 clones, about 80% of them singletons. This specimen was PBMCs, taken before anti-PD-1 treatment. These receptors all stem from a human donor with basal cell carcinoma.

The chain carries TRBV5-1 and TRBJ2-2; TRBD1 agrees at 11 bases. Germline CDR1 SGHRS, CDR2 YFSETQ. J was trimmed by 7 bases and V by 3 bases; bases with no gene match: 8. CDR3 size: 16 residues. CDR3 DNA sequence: TGCGCCAGCAGCTCAGGACAGGGGGCGCCGAGCGGGGAGCTGTTTTTT. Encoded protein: CASSSGQGAPSGELFF.

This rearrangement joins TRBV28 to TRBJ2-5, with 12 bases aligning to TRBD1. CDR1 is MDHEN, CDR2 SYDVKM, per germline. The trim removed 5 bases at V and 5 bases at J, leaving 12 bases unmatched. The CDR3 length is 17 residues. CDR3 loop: CASSTTGTGGARETQYF. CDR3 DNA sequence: TGTGCCAGCAGTACTACCGGGACAGGGGGCGCCCGGGAGACCCAGTACTTC.

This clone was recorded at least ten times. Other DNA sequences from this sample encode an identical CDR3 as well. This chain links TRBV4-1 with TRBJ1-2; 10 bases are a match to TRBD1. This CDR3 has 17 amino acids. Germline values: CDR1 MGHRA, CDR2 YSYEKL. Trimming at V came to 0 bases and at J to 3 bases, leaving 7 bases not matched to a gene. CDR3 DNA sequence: TGCGCCAGCAGCCAAGACAGACAGGGGGCGCAGGACTATGGCTACACCTTC. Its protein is CASSQDRQGAQDYGYTF.

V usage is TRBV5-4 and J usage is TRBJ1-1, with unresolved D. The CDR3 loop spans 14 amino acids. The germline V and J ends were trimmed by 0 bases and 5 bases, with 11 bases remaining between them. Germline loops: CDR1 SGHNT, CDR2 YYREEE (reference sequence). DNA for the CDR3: TGTGCCAGCAGCTTGGAGGCCCTGGGGACTGAAGCTTTCTTT. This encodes CASSLEALGTEAFF.

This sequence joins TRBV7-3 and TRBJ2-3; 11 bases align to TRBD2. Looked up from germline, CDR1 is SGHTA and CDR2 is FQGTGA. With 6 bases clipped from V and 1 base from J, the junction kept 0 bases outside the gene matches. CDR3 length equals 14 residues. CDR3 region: CASRLAGGTDTQYF. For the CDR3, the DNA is TGTGCCAGCAGACTAGCGGGGGGCACAGATACGCAGTATTTT.

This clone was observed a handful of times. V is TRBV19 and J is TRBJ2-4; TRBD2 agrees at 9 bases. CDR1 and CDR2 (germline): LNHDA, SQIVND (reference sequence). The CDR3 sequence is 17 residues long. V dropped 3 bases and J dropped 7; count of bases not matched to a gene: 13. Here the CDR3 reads CASSMEGGGARGNIQYF. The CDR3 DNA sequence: TGTGCCAGTAGTATGGAGGGCGGGGGGGCCCGAGGGAACATTCAGTACTTC.

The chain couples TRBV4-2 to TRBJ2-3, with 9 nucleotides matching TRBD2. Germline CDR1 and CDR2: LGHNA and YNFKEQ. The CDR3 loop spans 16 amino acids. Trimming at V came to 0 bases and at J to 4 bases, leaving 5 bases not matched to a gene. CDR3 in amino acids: CASSQDPLAGPDTQYF. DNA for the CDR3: TGTGCCAGCAGCCAAGATCCTCTAGCGGGGCCAGATACGCAGTATTTT.

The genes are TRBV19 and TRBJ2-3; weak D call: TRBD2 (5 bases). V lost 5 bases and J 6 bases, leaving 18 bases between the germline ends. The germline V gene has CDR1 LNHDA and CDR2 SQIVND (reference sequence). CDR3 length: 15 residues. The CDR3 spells CASSAQHGVADTQYF. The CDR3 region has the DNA TGTGCCAGTAGTGCCCAGCACGGGGTGGCGGATACGCAGTATTTT.

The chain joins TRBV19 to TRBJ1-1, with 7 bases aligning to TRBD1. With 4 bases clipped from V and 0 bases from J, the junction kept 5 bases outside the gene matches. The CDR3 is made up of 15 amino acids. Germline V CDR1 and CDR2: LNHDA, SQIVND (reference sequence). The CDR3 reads CASSTQGGLNTEAFF. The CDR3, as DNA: TGTGCCAGTAGTACCCAGGGGGGCCTGAACACTGAAGCTTTCTTT.

The CDR3 sequence is CASSLRQGQGEVPSTDTQYF. In DNA form, the CDR3 reads TGCGCCAGCAGCCTCCGACAAGGACAAGGTGAAGTTCCTAGCACAGATACGCAGTATTTT. J is TRBJ2-3 and V is TRBV5-1; tentatively, D is TRBD1 (5 bases). In germline, CDR1 is SGHRS, CDR2 YFSETQ. Deletions cut 4 bases from V and 0 bases from J, with 27 bases between. CDR3 length: 20 amino acids.

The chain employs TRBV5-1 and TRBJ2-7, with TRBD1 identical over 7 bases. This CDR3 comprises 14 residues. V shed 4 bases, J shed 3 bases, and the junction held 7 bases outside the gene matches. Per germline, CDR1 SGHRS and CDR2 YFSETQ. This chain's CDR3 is CASSQQGNHYEQYF. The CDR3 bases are TGCGCCAGCAGCCAACAGGGGAACCACTACGAGCAGTACTTC.

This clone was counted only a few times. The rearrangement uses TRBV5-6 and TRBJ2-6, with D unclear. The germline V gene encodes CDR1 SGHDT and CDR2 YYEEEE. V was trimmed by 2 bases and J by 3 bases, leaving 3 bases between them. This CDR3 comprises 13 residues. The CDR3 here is CASSFSGANVLTF. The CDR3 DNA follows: TGTGCCAGCAGCTTCAGTGGGGCCAACGTCCTGACTTTC. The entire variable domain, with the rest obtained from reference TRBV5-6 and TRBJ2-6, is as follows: DAGVTQSPTHLIKTRGQQVTLRCSPKSGHDTVSWYQQALGQGPQFIFQYYEEEERQRGNFPDRFSGHQFPNYSSELNVNALLLGDSALYLCASSFSGANVLTFGAGSRLTVL.

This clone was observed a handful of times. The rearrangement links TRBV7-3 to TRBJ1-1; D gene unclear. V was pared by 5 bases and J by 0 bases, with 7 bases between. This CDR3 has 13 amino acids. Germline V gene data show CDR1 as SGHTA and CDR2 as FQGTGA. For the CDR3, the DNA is TGTGCCAGCAGCAGTATGATGAACACTGAAGCTTTCTTT. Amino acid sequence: CASSSMMNTEAFF.

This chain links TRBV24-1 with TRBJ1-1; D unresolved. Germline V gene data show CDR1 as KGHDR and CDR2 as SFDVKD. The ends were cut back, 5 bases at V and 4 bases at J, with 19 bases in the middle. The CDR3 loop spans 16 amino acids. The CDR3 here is CATSALPGGSGTEAFF. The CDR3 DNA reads TGTGCCACCAGTGCCCTTCCGGGAGGCTCTGGCACTGAAGCTTTCTTT.

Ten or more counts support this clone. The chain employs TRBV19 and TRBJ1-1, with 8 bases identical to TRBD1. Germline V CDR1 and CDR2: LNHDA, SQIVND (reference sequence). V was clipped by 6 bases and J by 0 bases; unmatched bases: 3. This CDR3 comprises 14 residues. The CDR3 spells CASRTGQVNTEAFF. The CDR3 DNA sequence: TGTGCCAGTAGGACGGGACAGGTGAACACTGAAGCTTTCTTT.

The CDR3 coding sequence is TGTGCCAGCTCGGATGGACAGAACACTGAAGCTTTCTTT. It translates to CASSDGQNTEAFF. The chain couples TRBV18 to TRBJ1-1; perhaps TRBD1 as D (5 bases). Germline lookup yields CDR1 KGHSH and CDR2 LQKENI. The CDR3 covers 13 residues. V was shortened by 6 bases and J by 1 base, with 9 bases between the two germline ends.

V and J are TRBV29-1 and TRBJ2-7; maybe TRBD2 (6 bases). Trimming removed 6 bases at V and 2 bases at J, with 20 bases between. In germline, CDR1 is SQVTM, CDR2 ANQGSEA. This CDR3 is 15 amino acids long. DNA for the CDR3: TGCAGCGTCGCACATCGCGGGGCGCCCGCCTACGAGCAGTACTTC. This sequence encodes CSVAHRGAPAYEQYF.

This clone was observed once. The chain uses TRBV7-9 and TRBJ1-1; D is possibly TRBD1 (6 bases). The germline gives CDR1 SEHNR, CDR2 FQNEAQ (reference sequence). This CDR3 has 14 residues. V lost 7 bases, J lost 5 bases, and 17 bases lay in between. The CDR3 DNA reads TGTGCCAGCACCAGGACGGCAGGGGTTACTGAAGCTTTCTTT. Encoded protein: CASTRTAGVTEAFF.

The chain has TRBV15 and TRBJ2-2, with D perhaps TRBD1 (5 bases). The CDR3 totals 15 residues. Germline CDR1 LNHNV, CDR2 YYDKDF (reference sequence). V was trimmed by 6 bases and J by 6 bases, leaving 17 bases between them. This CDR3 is CATRGPQTGSGELFF. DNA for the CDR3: TGTGCCACCAGGGGGCCTCAAACTGGCTCCGGGGAGCTGTTTTTT. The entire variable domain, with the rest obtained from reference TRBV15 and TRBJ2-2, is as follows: DAMVIQNPRYQVTQFGKPVTLSCSQTLNHNVMYWYQQKSSQAPKLLFHYYDKDFNNEADTPDNFQSRRPNTSFCFLDIRSPGLGDTAMYLCATRGPQTGSGELFFGEGSRLTVL.

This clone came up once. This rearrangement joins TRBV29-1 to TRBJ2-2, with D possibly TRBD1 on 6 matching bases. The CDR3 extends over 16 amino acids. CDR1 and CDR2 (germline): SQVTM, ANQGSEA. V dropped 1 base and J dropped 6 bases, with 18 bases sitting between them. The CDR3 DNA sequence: TGCAGCGTTGAAGCTACAGGGTTTGGGGAGCCCGGGGAGCTGTTTTTT. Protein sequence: CSVEATGFGEPGELFF.